The rows below give T cell receptor beta chains drawn from one sample of a study of T cell repertoires in cytomegalovirus infection. One entry per CDR3 protein results from TCRdb running MiXCR on the reads. The sample consists of 680,000 or so distinct CDR3 sequences, 35% of them appearing once. Specimen: PBMCs. The receptors shown here come from a human donor in good health (CMV status not recorded). Some clones in this sample may be carry-over from other donors' samples. The CDR3 runs from the conserved cysteine through the conserved F or W. A D gene is named only where the DNA matches it firmly. Not every row has a clone size; where given, it reads once, few, many or a size class.

CDR3 protein: CASKWRGPTDTQYF; CDR3 DNA: TGTGCCAGCAAATGGAGGGGCCCCACAGATACGCAGTATTTT; J gene: TRBJ2-3; D gene: -; V gene: TRBV2; clone size: few
CDR3 protein: CASRRGTSSSYEQYF; CDR3 DNA: TGTGCCAGCAGGCGGGGGACGTCTAGCTCCTACGAGCAGTACTTC; J gene: TRBJ2-7; D gene: TRBD2; V gene: TRBV12-3/TRBV12-4; clone size: -
CDR3 protein: CASSDVSERAFF; CDR3 DNA: TGTGCCAGCTCCGATGTGTCCGAAAGAGCTTTCTTT; J gene: TRBJ1-1; D gene: -; V gene: TRBV28; clone size: few
CDR3 protein: CASSIRDRGGNTIYF; CDR3 DNA: TGTGCCAGCAGCATCCGGGACAGGGGGGGAAACACCATATATTTT; J gene: TRBJ1-3; D gene: TRBD1; V gene: TRBV7-2; clone size: -
CDR3 protein: CASSPRQVIYEQYF; CDR3 DNA: TGTGCCAGCTCACCCAGACAGGTGATCTACGAGCAGTACTTC; J gene: TRBJ2-7; D gene: -; V gene: TRBV18; clone size: -
CDR3 protein: CASSPGLDRAGELFF; CDR3 DNA: TGCGCCAGCAGCCCTGGCCTGGACCGGGCCGGGGAGCTGTTTTTT; J gene: TRBJ2-2; D gene: -; V gene: TRBV5-1; clone size: -
CDR3 protein: CASRGQGKDTQYF; CDR3 DNA: TGTGCCAGCAGAGGACAGGGCAAGGATACGCAGTATTTT; J gene: TRBJ2-3; D gene: TRBD1; V gene: TRBV11-3; clone size: -
CDR3 protein: CASSLVTGARSDTQYF; CDR3 DNA: TGTGCCAGCAGTTTAGTTACAGGGGCCCGCTCGGATACGCAGTATTTT; J gene: TRBJ2-3; D gene: TRBD1; V gene: TRBV28; clone size: many
CDR3 protein: CASSLGGVNEQYF; CDR3 DNA: TGCGCCAGCAGCTTGGGCGGGGTGAACGAGCAGTACTTC; J gene: TRBJ2-7; D gene: -; V gene: TRBV5-1; clone size: few
CDR3 protein: CASSPMGGADEAFF; CDR3 DNA: TGTGCCAGCAGTCCCATGGGGGGGGCAGATGAAGCTTTCTTT; J gene: TRBJ1-1; D gene: -; V gene: TRBV7-3; clone size: few
CDR3 protein: CASSPEGVSEAFF; CDR3 DNA: TGTGCCAGCTCACCAGAAGGGGTCTCTGAAGCTTTCTTT; J gene: TRBJ1-1; D gene: -; V gene: TRBV18; clone size: once
CDR3 protein: CASSEIFTDTQYF; CDR3 DNA: TGTGCCAGCAGTGAAATTTTTACAGATACGCAGTATTTT; J gene: TRBJ2-3; D gene: -; V gene: TRBV2; clone size: -
CDR3 protein: CASSQVPVLYEQYF; CDR3 DNA: TGTGCCAGCAGCCAAGTACCAGTCCTTTACGAGCAGTACTTC; J gene: TRBJ2-7; D gene: -; V gene: TRBV4-2; clone size: few
CDR3 protein: CASSEQGARGGSERYF; CDR3 DNA: TGTGCCAGCAGTGAACAGGGGGCTAGGGGGGGTTCCGAGCGGTACTTC; J gene: TRBJ2-7; D gene: -; V gene: TRBV6-1; clone size: -
CDR3 protein: CSVPRDYNEQFF; CDR3 DNA: TGCAGTGTACCGCGGGACTACAATGAGCAGTTCTTC; J gene: TRBJ2-1; D gene: -; V gene: TRBV20-1; clone size: -
CDR3 protein: CASSRAGLAGETQYF; CDR3 DNA: TGTGCCAGCAGCCGCGCGGGACTAGCGGGAGAGACCCAGTACTTC; J gene: TRBJ2-5; D gene: TRBD2; V gene: TRBV5-4; clone size: -
CDR3 protein: CASSHSGVAGGPLETQYF; CDR3 DNA: TGTGCCAGCAGCCACAGCGGGGTGGCGGGAGGGCCTTTAGAGACCCAGTACTTC; J gene: TRBJ2-5; D gene: TRBD2; V gene: TRBV4-2; clone size: -
CDR3 protein: CASSMAATNYGYTF; CDR3 DNA: TGTGCCAGTAGTATGGCAGCCACTAACTATGGCTACACCTTC; J gene: TRBJ1-2; D gene: -; V gene: TRBV19; clone size: -
CDR3 protein: CASSFWTGYTGELFF; CDR3 DNA: TGCGCCAGCAGCTTTTGGACAGGGTACACCGGGGAGCTGTTTTTT; J gene: TRBJ2-2; D gene: TRBD1; V gene: TRBV5-1; clone size: -
CDR3 protein: CAISQGDLTSYEQYF; CDR3 DNA: TGTGCCATCTCCCAGGGGGACCTTACTTCCTACGAGCAGTACTTC; J gene: TRBJ2-7; D gene: TRBD1; V gene: TRBV28; clone size: many
CDR3 protein: CASSQGTGGVRRSPLHF; CDR3 DNA: TGTGCCAGCAGCCAGGGGACAGGGGGCGTGAGGAGATCACCCCTCCACTTT; J gene: TRBJ1-6; D gene: TRBD1; V gene: TRBV28; clone size: -
CDR3 protein: CASSATEIPLYEQYF; CDR3 DNA: TGCGCCAGCAGCGCTACCGAAATCCCGCTCTACGAGCAGTACTTC; J gene: TRBJ2-7; D gene: -; V gene: TRBV4-1; clone size: few
CDR3 protein: CASSIEGLFNQPQHF; CDR3 DNA: TGTGCCAGTAGTATAGAGGGACTGTTTAATCAGCCCCAGCATTTT; J gene: TRBJ1-5; D gene: -; V gene: TRBV19; clone size: -
CDR3 protein: CSARVRTSGSRETQYF; CDR3 DNA: TGCAGTGCTAGAGTACGGACTAGCGGGAGTCGGGAGACCCAGTACTTC; J gene: TRBJ2-5; D gene: TRBD2; V gene: TRBV20-1; clone size: once
CDR3 protein: CASSRDGGGGALSYNEQFF; CDR3 DNA: TGCGCCAGCAGCAGGGATGGTGGCGGGGGGGCCCTGTCCTACAATGAGCAGTTCTTC; J gene: TRBJ2-1; D gene: TRBD2; V gene: TRBV4-1; clone size: few
CDR3 protein: CASIRRWASGGTRSLRETQYF; CDR3 DNA: TGTGCCAGCATTAGGAGGTGGGCTAGCGGGGGGACCCGGTCCTTGCGAGAGACCCAGTACTTC; J gene: TRBJ2-5; D gene: TRBD2; V gene: TRBV6-4; clone size: -
CDR3 protein: CSASGGLAGLYEQYF; CDR3 DNA: TGCAGTGCTAGTGGGGGACTAGCGGGTCTCTACGAGCAGTACTTC; J gene: TRBJ2-7; D gene: TRBD2; V gene: TRBV20-1; clone size: few